A single sample gave rise to the 18 T cell receptor beta chains below, sequenced in a study of cytomegalovirus exposure and HLA in healthy donors. The PCR contained 60 Vbeta and 13 Jbeta primers. Clones were read by immunoSEQ multiplex PCR, and TCRdb kept only the in-frame ones, dropping some. The sample has roughly 30,000 clones; the top ten hold around 4.5%. Sequencing was performed on PBMCs. All receptors derive from a female donor in good health and CMV-seronegative.

V usage is TRBV25-1 and J usage is TRBJ2-5, with TRBD2 matching over 11 bases. Germline V gene data show CDR1 as MGHDK and CDR2 as SYGVNS. The length of the CDR3 is 16 residues. J was trimmed by 2 bases and V by 8 bases; bases with no gene match: 10. The CDR3 loop reads CASADPLAGGQETQYF. The CDR3 bases are TGTGCCAGCGCGGACCCCCTAGCGGGAGGACAAGAGACCCAGTACTTC.

The J gene is TRBJ1-6, the V gene TRBV4-3, with no clear D. The CDR3 totals 14 residues. In germline, CDR1 is LGHNA, CDR2 YSLEER. The V gene lost 6 bases and the J gene lost 0 bases, with 6 bases spanning the gap. The CDR3 spells CASSRSSYNSPLHF. The DNA for the CDR3 is TGCGCCAGCAGTAGAAGCTCCTATAATTCACCCCTCCACTTT.

This rearrangement joins TRBV28 to TRBJ2-7; 10 positions agree with TRBD2. CDR3 length: 14 amino acids. V shed 5 bases and J 4 bases; nucleotides not matched to a gene: 5. CDR1 MDHEN and CDR2 SYDVKM come from the germline V gene. The CDR3 DNA sequence: TGTGCCAGCAGTATCAGCGGGGGGGGGTACGAGCAGTACTTC. Protein product: CASSISGGGYEQYF.

The chain uses TRBV2 and TRBJ2-7; 7 positions match TRBD2. V trimming: 6 bases; J trimming: 2 bases; junction bases outside the gene matches: 10. The CDR3 totals 15 residues. Germline-derived CDR1 and CDR2 are SNHLY and FYNNEI. CDR3 coding DNA: TGTGCCAGCAGAGACCTACTAGCGATCCCCTACGAGCAGTACTTC. It yields the protein CASRDLLAIPYEQYF.

This chain uses TRBV15 with TRBJ2-5; 9 nucleotides align to TRBD2. The CDR3 has 14 amino acids. Germline loops: CDR1 LNHNV, CDR2 YYDKDF (reference sequence). V shed 3 bases and J 2 bases; nucleotides not matched to a gene: 1. The DNA for the CDR3 is TGTGCCACCAGCAGGGGACTAGCACAAGAGACCCAGTACTTC. Translation: CATSRGLAQETQYF.

This chain's CDR3 is CASSLRGEAGETQYF. The DNA of the CDR3 is TGCGCCAGCAGCTTGCGGGGGGAGGCTGGAGAGACCCAGTACTTC. The chain employs TRBV5-1 and TRBJ2-5; 7 bases align to TRBD2. There are 15 residues in the CDR3. The J segment lost 4 bases and the V segment lost 1 base, leaving 7 bases of the junction unmatched. Germline CDR1 is SGHRS and CDR2 is YFSETQ. Supplemented by reference TRBV5-1 and TRBJ2-5, the full variable domain reads KAGVTQTPRYLIKTRGQQVTLSCSPISGHRSVSWYQQTPGQGLQFLFEYFSETQRNKGNFPGRFSGRQFSNSRSEMNVSTLELGDSALYLCASSLRGEAGETQYFGPGTRLLVL.

The chain combines TRBV5-6 with TRBJ1-5, with 7 nucleotides matching TRBD1. Germline V gene lookup returns CDR1 SGHDT and CDR2 YYEEEE. This CDR3 is 12 amino acids long. Germline trimming cut 0 bases from V and 9 bases from J; bases unmatched to any gene: 0. CDR3 coding DNA: TGTGCCAGCAGCTTGGGGACAGGGCCCCAGCATTTT. Protein product: CASSLGTGPQHF.

The chain couples TRBV6-6 to TRBJ1-1; D gene uncertain. Germline CDR1 MNHNY, CDR2 SVGAGI (reference sequence). The CDR3 contains 14 residues. Trimming took off 2 bases at V and 3 bases at J, with 10 bases between the two ends. CDR3 DNA sequence: TGTGCCAGCAGTTACCCGTACTCTTACACTGAAGCTTTCTTT. It is translated as CASSYPYSYTEAFF.

The chain links TRBV7-8 to TRBJ2-5, with a weak D call TRBD2 (7 bases). Germline V gene data show CDR1 as SGHVS and CDR2 as FQNEAQ. The CDR3 is 16 amino acids. Trimming took 7 bases from V and 4 from J, leaving 22 bases between them. CDR3 region: CASNLRGGGHLETQYF. CDR3 coding DNA: TGTGCCAGCAATTTGAGGGGGGGAGGACATTTAGAGACCCAGTACTTC.

The chain has TRBV5-4 and TRBJ1-4; 9 bases agree with TRBD1. This CDR3 is built from 16 residues. The germline V gene has CDR1 SGHNT and CDR2 YYREEE (reference sequence). V gave up 4 bases and J gave up 6 bases; unmatched junction bases: 10. The CDR3 DNA is TGTGCCAGCAGCCTCGAGGCCGGGACAGGGTATGAAAAACTGTTTTTT. Its protein is CASSLEAGTGYEKLFF.

This rearrangement joins TRBV5-1 to TRBJ1-5; tentative D call: TRBD1 (5 bases). Germline CDR1 SGHRS, CDR2 YFSETQ. V lost 1 base and J lost 1, with 12 bases in between. This CDR3 has 16 amino acids. CDR3 bases: TGCGCCAGCAGCTTGTCTGAGCGGGGGAGCAATCAGCCCCAGCATTTT. The encoded protein is CASSLSERGSNQPQHF.

The V and J genes are TRBV9 and TRBJ2-6; tentatively, D is TRBD1 (7 bases). The CDR3 is made up of 18 amino acids. Trimming cost V 4 bases and J 0 bases, with 17 bases left between them. The germline V gene encodes CDR1 SGDLS and CDR2 YYNGEE. This chain's CDR3 is CASSHSGGPHSGANVLTF. The DNA for the CDR3 is TGTGCCAGCAGCCATTCAGGGGGGCCCCACTCTGGGGCCAACGTCCTGACTTTC.

V is TRBV28 and J is TRBJ1-2, with D uncertain. This CDR3 region has 13 residues. In germline, CDR1 is MDHEN, CDR2 SYDVKM. The V gene lost 2 bases and the J gene lost 8 bases, with 12 bases spanning the gap. The CDR3 sequence: CASSLNLGRGYTF. The DNA for the CDR3 is TGTGCCAGCAGTTTAAATCTCGGTAGAGGCTACACCTTC.

The rearrangement links TRBV7-9 to TRBJ2-7; D is unclear. V was shortened by 1 base and J by 0 bases, with 10 bases between the two germline ends. CDR1 and CDR2 (germline): SEHNR, FQNEAQ (reference sequence). The CDR3 is made up of 15 amino acids. In DNA form, the CDR3 reads TGTGCCAGCAGCTTAGGTTCTTACACCTCCTACGAGCAGTACTTC. Its protein is CASSLGSYTSYEQYF.

The gene calls are TRBV18 and TRBJ2-1; 8 positions match TRBD1. Germline CDR1 and CDR2: KGHSH and LQKENI. The CDR3 length is 16 residues. V trimming: 4 bases; J trimming: 1 base; junction bases outside the gene matches: 6. CDR3 amino acids: CASSRSGGPSYNEQFF. The CDR3 DNA reads TGTGCCAGCTCACGGTCAGGGGGCCCATCCTACAATGAGCAGTTCTTC.

This chain links TRBV9 with TRBJ2-7; D is ambiguous. Trimming took off 0 bases at V and 5 bases at J, with 9 bases between the two ends. This CDR3 comprises 13 residues. Germline V gene sequence: CDR1 SGDLS, CDR2 YYNGEE. The CDR3 bases are TGTGCCAGCAGCGTAGGCATCCAGAACGAGCAGTACTTC. Translated, it gives CASSVGIQNEQYF. The full variable domain, with the rest looked up from reference TRBV9 and TRBJ2-7, is DSGVTQTPKHLITATGQRVTLRCSPRSGDLSVYWYQQSLDQGLQFLIQYYNGEERAKGNILERFSAQQFPDLHSELNLSSLELGDSALYFCASSVGIQNEQYFGPGTRLTVT.

The chain links TRBV19 to TRBJ1-1, with D perhaps TRBD1 (6 bases). V was shortened by 5 bases and J by 5 bases, with 15 bases between the two germline ends. CDR3 length equals 14 residues. The germline V gene has CDR1 LNHDA and CDR2 SQIVND (reference sequence). CDR3: CASSVRGARTEAFF. The CDR3 DNA is TGTGCCAGTAGTGTCCGGGGGGCGCGGACTGAAGCTTTCTTT.

Worth noting for this clone: Mismatch with germline at one junction end may stem from a read error. V gene TRBV7-7 combines with J gene TRBJ2-5; 7 nucleotides match TRBD2. CDR1 is SSHAT and CDR2 is FNYEAQ in the germline V gene (reference sequence). This CDR3 spans 15 amino acids. The CDR3 nucleotides are TGTGCTAGCAGCTCCCGCCTTGGTAGCGGGGAGACCCAGTACTTC. Encoded protein: CASSSRLGSGETQYF.